A single sample is the source of the 7 T cell receptor beta chains below, sequenced in a study of siplizumab effects on memory and regulatory T cells. Some clones are missing from TCRdb's copy, which holds only in-frame ones; the method was immunoSEQ multiplex PCR. Counted here are 85,000 to 90,000 clones, 85% to 90% occurring once; the ten biggest clones make up roughly 15%. The sequenced sample was CD4+ T cells sorted from blood. These receptors originate from a human donor in good health.

V usage is TRBV19 and J usage is TRBJ1-1; 7 bases fit TRBD1. Looked up from germline, CDR1 is LNHDA and CDR2 is SQIVND (reference sequence). Trimming at V came to 6 bases and at J to 0 bases, leaving 10 bases not matched to a gene. The CDR3 consists of 16 residues. CDR3 region: CASSYRGGHMNTEAFF. CDR3 DNA: TGTGCCAGTAGCTACAGGGGCGGCCATATGAACACTGAAGCTTTCTTT. The whole variable domain, remainder taken from reference TRBV19 and TRBJ1-1, is DGGITQSPKYLFRKEGQNVTLSCEQNLNHDAMYWYRQDPGQGLRLIYYSQIVNDFQKGDIAEGYSVSREKKESFPLTVTSAQKNPTAFYLCASSYRGGHMNTEAFFGQGTRLTVV.

CDR3 sequence: CASSLRTGGETQYF. The CDR3 DNA is TGTGCCAGCAGCTTAAGAACAGGCGGGGAGACCCAGTACTTC. The chain joins TRBV7-3 to TRBJ2-5; either TRBD1 or TRBD2 may fit D (5 bases each). V lost 1 base and J 5 bases, leaving 11 bases between the germline ends. Germline CDR1 SGHTA, CDR2 FQGTGA. The CDR3 is 14 amino acids. Based on the CDR3 plus reference TRBV7-3 and TRBJ2-5, the full variable domain is GAGVSQTPSNKVTEKGKYVELRCDPISGHTALYWYRQSLGQGPEFLIYFQGTGAADDSGLPNDRFFAVRPEGSVSTLKIQRTERGDSAVYLCASSLRTGGETQYFGPGTRLLVL.

This chain links TRBV9 with TRBJ2-5, with a possible D match to TRBD2 (5 bases). Between the trimmed V and J ends, which lost 3 bases and 5 bases, there was a span of 14 bases. The CDR3 covers 14 residues. Germline V gene sequence: CDR1 SGDLS, CDR2 YYNGEE. The CDR3 DNA follows: TGTGCCAGCAGCGCACAGCGGAGCGGTGAGACCCAGTACTTC. Translating it yields CASSAQRSGETQYF.

The chain links TRBV15 to TRBJ2-2; D is uncertain. Trimming took off 0 bases at V and 7 bases at J, with 21 bases between the two ends. CDR1 and CDR2 from the germline V gene are LNHNV and YYDKDF (reference sequence). This CDR3 comprises 18 residues. The chain's CDR3 is CATSRDRMGATAGGELFF. The CDR3 DNA reads TGTGCCACCAGCAGAGATCGCATGGGCGCCACGGCAGGCGGGGAGCTGTTTTTT.

Only a few counts were recorded for this clone. The chain employs TRBV9 and TRBJ1-3; D is possibly TRBD1 (5 bases). The CDR3 runs to 12 residues. CDR1 SGDLS and CDR2 YYNGEE come from the germline V gene. V dropped 4 bases and J dropped 7 bases, with 9 bases sitting between them. Here the CDR3 reads CASSTDTNTIYF. Here the CDR3 DNA reads TGTGCCAGCAGCACGGACACTAACACCATATATTTT.

The chain uses TRBV5-6 and TRBJ1-3, with unresolved D. There are 12 residues in the CDR3. Trimming shortened V by 1 base and J by 6 bases, and 5 bases separated the two germline ends. Germline lookup yields CDR1 SGHDT and CDR2 YYEEEE. The CDR3 loop is CASSLKANTIYF. The CDR3 DNA reads TGTGCCAGCAGCTTGAAGGCAAACACCATATATTTT.

The chain couples TRBV4-1 to TRBJ1-2; a weak D match, TRBD1 (5 bases). In germline, CDR1 is MGHRA, CDR2 YSYEKL. Trimming left V 0 bases short and J 6 bases short, with 8 bases between. The CDR3 consists of 13 residues. In DNA, the CDR3 is TGCGCCAGCAGCCAAGATCTGGGGGATGGCTACACCTTC. This sequence encodes CASSQDLGDGYTF.